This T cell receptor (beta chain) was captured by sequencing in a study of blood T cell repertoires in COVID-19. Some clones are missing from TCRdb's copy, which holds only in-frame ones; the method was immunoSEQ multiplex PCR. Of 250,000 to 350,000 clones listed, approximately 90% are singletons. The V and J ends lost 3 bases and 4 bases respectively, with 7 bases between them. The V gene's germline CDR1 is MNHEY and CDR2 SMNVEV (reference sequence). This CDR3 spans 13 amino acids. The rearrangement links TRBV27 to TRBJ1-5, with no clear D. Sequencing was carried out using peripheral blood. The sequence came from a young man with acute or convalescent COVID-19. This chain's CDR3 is CASSFYQNQPQHF. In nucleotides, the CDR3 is TGTGCCAGCAGTTTTTATCAGAATCAGCCCCAGCATTTT.